The 5 T cell receptor beta chains below were found in one sample sequenced in a study of massively parallel sequencing of T cell beta chains. TCRdb redid the calling of the 5' RACE reads with MiXCR, one entry per CDR3 protein. In the table there are over 4,000 distinct CDR3 sequences, about 38% of which are singletons. The sequenced sample was commercial RNA from peripheral blood pooled from many donors. The origin of the receptors is a pool of human donors in good health; the sample was commercial RNA pooled from many donors.

This clonotype occurred a few times. The chain uses TRBV13 and TRBJ1-2; no clear D. This CDR3 spans 13 amino acids. V dropped 4 bases and J dropped 8 bases, with 14 bases sitting between them. Germline loops: CDR1 PRHDT, CDR2 FYEKMQ (reference sequence). CDR3 residues: CASSSRGGTGYTF. For the CDR3, the DNA is TGTGCCAGCAGCTCACGGGGAGGTACGGGCTACACCTTC.

V usage is TRBV24-1 and J usage is TRBJ2-1, with D unresolved. The V end was cut by 7 bases, the J end by 6 bases, with 12 bases between. The V gene's germline CDR1 is KGHDR and CDR2 SFDVKD. The CDR3 consists of 13 residues. The CDR3 loop reads CATRTESINEQFF. DNA of the CDR3: TGTGCCACCAGGACCGAGAGTATCAATGAGCAGTTCTTC.

This clonotype showed up just a few times. V usage is TRBV11-2 and J usage is TRBJ2-7; D uncertain. In germline, CDR1 is SGHAT, CDR2 FQNNGV. This CDR3 is 11 amino acids long. V lost 6 bases and J 4 bases, leaving 7 bases between the germline ends. The CDR3 region is CASRATYEQYF. In DNA form, the CDR3 reads TGTGCCAGCAGGGCCACGTACGAGCAGTACTTC.

This clonotype appeared a few times. V is TRBV9 and J is TRBJ2-2; maybe TRBD2 (6 bases). This CDR3 comprises 14 residues. Trimming pared 3 bases from V and 6 bases from J, leaving 12 bases between. Looked up from germline, CDR1 is SGDLS and CDR2 is YYNGEE. In DNA, the CDR3 is TGTGCCAGCAGCGGACGACTAGACGCCGGGGAGCTGTTTTTT. Amino acid sequence: CASSGRLDAGELFF.

This clonotype has only a few counts. V gene TRBV4-2 combines with J gene TRBJ2-5; unclear D gene. The germline CDR1 and CDR2 sequences are LGHNA and YNFKEQ. This CDR3 contains 13 residues. V was trimmed by 0 bases and J by 4 bases, leaving 6 bases between them. The CDR3 loop reads CASSQDKGETQYF. The CDR3 DNA follows: TGTGCCAGCAGCCAAGATAAGGGAGAGACCCAGTACTTC.